The clone carrying this TCR beta chain was detected only a few times. These data belong to a study of T-cell reconstitution after alpha-beta-depleted transplantation in children. Preparing the TCRbeta library involved the use of unique molecular identifiers. One entry per CDR3 protein, called by TCRdb with MiXCR from the PCR reads. The data contain about 610,000 distinct CDR3 sequences, roughly a tenth of them seen just once; the ten biggest clones take up roughly 4%. Per germline, CDR1 MDHEN and CDR2 SYDVKM. The CDR3 has 15 residues. After removal of 8 bases from V and 6 bases from J, the junction contained 13 bases not matched to a gene.

The sequencing used PBMCs from the stem cell graft donor, collected from the stem cell graft. The receptor's source is a human donor who donated a stem cell graft to a child with acute myeloid leukemia. The genes are TRBV28 and TRBJ2-1; the match to TRBD2 covers 7 bases. The CDR3 loop is CASPPAGEVSNEQFF. In DNA form, the CDR3 reads TGTGCCAGCCCGCCGGCGGGAGAAGTGAGCAATGAGCAGTTCTTC. The full variable domain, with the rest looked up from reference TRBV28 and TRBJ2-1, is DVKVTQSSRYLVKRTGEKVFLECVQDMDHENMFWYRQDPGLGLRLIYFSYDVKMKEKGDIPEGYSVSREKKERFSLILESASTNQTSMYLCASPPAGEVSNEQFFGPGTRLTVL.